These 21 T cell receptor beta chains share one sample of origin, sequenced in a study of T cells after yellow fever vaccination. TCRdb called the 5' RACE reads again in MiXCR, with one record for every CDR3 protein. The repertoire holds hundreds of thousands of distinct CDR3 sequences, 18% seen once, with roughly a sixth in the top ten. This specimen consisted of PBMCs, obtained before the yellow fever booster vaccination. All receptors come from a man between 18 and 35 years old who received the YFV17D yellow fever vaccine.

The V call is TRBV27, the J call TRBJ1-6, with D perhaps matching TRBD1 (6 bases). The CDR3 has 15 amino acids. V gave up 4 bases and J gave up 7 bases, with 14 bases separating them. Germline V gene data show CDR1 as MNHEY and CDR2 as SMNVEV (reference sequence). The CDR3 DNA follows: TGTGCCAGCAGTTCCCTTGGGGGGCCAAATTCACCCCTCCACTTT. It codes for CASSSLGGPNSPLHF.

The chain joins TRBV5-1 to TRBJ1-3; 7 bases agree with TRBD1. Germline values: CDR1 SGHRS, CDR2 YFSETQ. V gave up 7 bases and J gave up 2 bases; unmatched junction bases: 6. This CDR3 has 14 amino acids. This CDR3 is CASGKQGPGNTIYF. CDR3 coding DNA: TGCGCCAGCGGAAAACAGGGGCCTGGAAACACCATATATTTT.

This chain connects TRBV19 to TRBJ1-2, with D possibly TRBD1 on 5 matching bases. CDR3 length: 13 residues. Germline CDR1 is LNHDA and CDR2 is SQIVND (reference sequence). Trimming stripped 9 bases from V and 4 bases from J, with 15 bases between. CDR3 residues: CASREDISYGYTF. The CDR3 nucleotides are TGTGCCAGCCGGGAGGACATCTCCTATGGCTACACCTTC.

V gene TRBV7-9 combines with J gene TRBJ1-3; perhaps TRBD1 as D (6 bases). In germline, CDR1 is SEHNR, CDR2 FQNEAQ (reference sequence). This CDR3 contains 16 residues. V dropped 0 bases and J dropped 2 bases, with 11 bases sitting between them. DNA of the CDR3: TGTGCCAGCAGCTTAGCGACGGGGGCTCCTGGAAACACCATATATTTT. Translating gives CASSLATGAPGNTIYF. The variable domain in full, completed from reference TRBV7-9 and TRBJ1-3, reads DTGVSQNPRHKITKRGQNVTFRCDPISEHNRLYWYRQTLGQGPEFLTYFQNEAQLEKSRLLSDRFSAERPKGSFSTLEIQRTEQGDSAMYLCASSLATGAPGNTIYFGEGSWLTVV.

V and J are TRBV6-1 and TRBJ2-1, with 8 bases aligning to TRBD1. The CDR3 contains 14 residues. CDR1 is MNHNS, CDR2 SASEGT, per germline. V trimming: 3 bases; J trimming: 3 bases; junction bases outside the gene matches: 1. CDR3 region: CASSEGQDYNEQFF. CDR3 bases: TGTGCCAGCAGTGAGGGACAGGACTACAATGAGCAGTTCTTC.

J is TRBJ2-2 and V is TRBV29-1; 8 nucleotides match TRBD2. The J segment lost 5 bases and the V segment lost 7 bases, leaving 9 bases of the junction unmatched. The CDR3 has 14 residues. Germline V CDR1 and CDR2: SQVTM, ANQGSEA. The DNA for the CDR3 is TGCAGCGCCGCGGGAGGCCTAGGGACCGGGGAGCTGTTTTTT. Protein product: CSAAGGLGTGELFF.

V gene TRBV3-1 combines with J gene TRBJ2-5; D is ambiguous. Germline values: CDR1 LGHDT, CDR2 YNNKEL (reference sequence). The CDR3 sequence is 15 residues long. Between the trimmed V and J ends, which lost 0 bases and 9 bases, there was a span of 17 bases. CDR3 amino acids: CASSQDVGRPLAQYF. The CDR3 DNA is TGTGCCAGCAGCCAAGATGTGGGCCGTCCGTTGGCCCAGTACTTC.

The chain couples TRBV20-1 to TRBJ2-4; D remains unclear. Trimming pared 3 bases from V and 10 bases from J, leaving 10 bases between. Germline lookup yields CDR1 DFQATT and CDR2 SNEGSKA (reference sequence). The CDR3 extends over 11 amino acids. The CDR3 here is CSASRQDIQYF. As DNA, the CDR3 is TGCAGTGCTAGCCGGCAGGATATTCAGTACTTC.

At least ten counts were recorded for this clonotype. The genes are TRBV18 and TRBJ1-5, with D maybe TRBD1 (5 bases). This CDR3 region has 15 residues. V lost 3 bases and J 0 bases, leaving 9 bases between the germline ends. The germline gives CDR1 KGHSH, CDR2 LQKENI. CDR3 residues: CASSPSQVSNQPQHF. CDR3 nucleotide sequence: TGTGCCAGCTCACCTTCACAGGTTAGCAATCAGCCCCAGCATTTT.

This clonotype was observed a handful of times. The genes are TRBV20-1 and TRBJ1-1; D uncertain. Trimming took off 2 bases at V and 6 bases at J, with 13 bases between the two ends. This CDR3 region has 13 residues. Germline-derived CDR1 and CDR2 are DFQATT and SNEGSKA (reference sequence). The CDR3 nucleotides are TGCAGTGCTAGATGGAATACCCTCTCTGAAGCTTTCTTT. Translating it yields CSARWNTLSEAFF.

This clonotype was seen only a few times. The chain uses TRBV6-2 or TRBV6-3 and TRBJ1-2; no reliable D call. The V and J ends lost 0 bases and 5 bases respectively, with 13 bases between them. Germline loops: CDR1 MNHEY, CDR2 SVGEGT. This CDR3 has 15 residues. CDR3 protein: CASSYSVGGWYGYTF. The DNA for the CDR3 is TGTGCCAGCAGTTACTCCGTTGGAGGTTGGTATGGCTACACCTTC.

The chain uses TRBV7-2 and TRBJ2-3; 8 nucleotides agree with TRBD1. The CDR3 totals 16 residues. V dropped 5 bases and J dropped 1; count of bases not matched to a gene: 8. Germline CDR1 SGHTA, CDR2 FQGNSA. The CDR3: CASSTPGGYGTDTQYF. The CDR3 DNA is TGTGCCAGCAGCACACCAGGGGGCTATGGCACAGATACGCAGTATTTT.

The table lists this clonotype with a few counts. The chain recombines TRBV5-5 with TRBJ2-1; D may be TRBD1 (6 bases). Germline CDR1 is SGHKS and CDR2 is YYEKEE (reference sequence). CDR3 length: 15 amino acids. Trimming left V 2 bases short and J 1 base short, with 10 bases between. CDR3 coding DNA: TGTGCCAGCAGCTTTTTTACAGGGTCCTACAATGAGCAGTTCTTC. Protein sequence: CASSFFTGSYNEQFF. The whole variable domain, filled in from reference TRBV5-5 and TRBJ2-1, reads DAGVTQSPTHLIKTRGQQVTLRCSPISGHKSVSWYQQVLGQGPQFIFQYYEKEERGRGNFPDRFSARQFPNYSSELNVNALLLGDSALYLCASSFFTGSYNEQFFGPGTRLTVL.

J is TRBJ2-7 and V is TRBV5-6; D is ambiguous. There are 13 residues in the CDR3. V was clipped by 1 base and J by 3 bases, with 8 bases between them. Germline CDR1 and CDR2: SGHDT and YYEEEE. Written as DNA, the CDR3 is TGTGCCAGCAGCTTGTGGTCCTACTACGAGCAGTACGTC. It codes for CASSLWSYYEQYV.

The J gene is TRBJ2-7, the V gene TRBV7-2; 8 bases are a match to TRBD2. With V trimmed by 5 bases and J by 5 bases, 8 bases remained unmatched. The length of the CDR3 is 14 residues. Looked up from germline, CDR1 is SGHTA and CDR2 is FQGNSA. CDR3 amino acids: CASSPGTRWDEQYF. For the CDR3, the DNA is TGTGCCAGCAGCCCGGGGACTAGATGGGACGAGCAGTACTTC.

This clonotype was seen many times. The chain employs TRBV20-1 and TRBJ1-6; D remains ambiguous. This CDR3 region has 14 residues. V lost 5 bases and J lost 7, with 15 bases in between. Germline CDR1 is DFQATT and CDR2 is SNEGSKA (reference sequence). The DNA for the CDR3 is TGCAGTGCTCCGCCCGCGGCGGGGAATTCACCCCTCCACTTT. Protein sequence: CSAPPAAGNSPLHF.

In this sample, this clonotype turned up a few times. V usage is TRBV10-3 and J usage is TRBJ1-5; the D is unclear. Germline CDR1 ENHRY, CDR2 SYGVKD. The CDR3 sequence is 15 residues long. V was cut by 6 bases and J by 3 bases, with 15 bases left in between. In nucleotides, the CDR3 is TGTGCCATCAGGGACGGGCTCGGGTCCAATCAGCCCCAGCATTTT. This gives the protein CAIRDGLGSNQPQHF.

This clonotype was seen a few times. The chain recombines TRBV20-1 with TRBJ2-3, with D possibly being TRBD1 (5 bases). Germline V gives CDR1 DFQATT, CDR2 SNEGSKA (reference sequence). Trimming stripped 3 bases from V and 2 bases from J, with 9 bases between. The CDR3 totals 13 residues. The CDR3 coding sequence is TGCAGTGCTAGTGACAGCTCCACAGATACGCAGTATTTT. Residues: CSASDSSTDTQYF.

The CDR3 DNA sequence: TGCGCCAGTAGCGTCTGGGGGGCCTCCTACGAGCAGTACTTC. This codes for CASSVWGASYEQYF. The V and J genes are TRBV5-1 and TRBJ2-7; the D call may be TRBD1 or TRBD2 (6 bases each). Trimming pared 8 bases from V and 0 bases from J, leaving 15 bases between. This CDR3 comprises 14 residues. Germline CDR1 SGHRS, CDR2 YFSETQ.

The V and J genes are TRBV20-1 and TRBJ2-1, with 7 positions matching TRBD2. Trimming took 6 bases from V and 4 from J; bases not matched to a gene: 9. The CDR3 is 14 residues long. Germline V lookup: CDR1 DFQATT, CDR2 SNEGSKA (reference sequence). Written as DNA, the CDR3 is TGCAGTGCCGCCCCAGCGGGGAATTACAATGAGCAGTTCTTC. It is translated as CSAAPAGNYNEQFF.

V is TRBV7-2 and J is TRBJ1-1; D call uncertain. Trimming removed 1 base from V and 1 base from J, with 10 bases in between. Germline V lookup: CDR1 SGHTA, CDR2 FQGNSA. This CDR3 contains 15 residues. CDR3: CASSLGGRKNTEAFF. CDR3 nucleotides: TGTGCCAGCAGCTTAGGAGGCCGAAAGAACACTGAAGCTTTCTTT.